The T cell receptor beta chain under discussion was sequenced for a study of Graves' ophthalmopathy and Graves' hyperthyroidism. Overall study results and limits: Ophthalmopathy progression was predicted by the model at just over 70% sensitivity and under 75% specificity. Detected in blood as well were most expanded thyroid clonotypes with frequency above 0.001.

This CDR3 is built from 14 residues. The germline CDR1 and CDR2 sequences are KGHDR and SFDVKD. Amplification of the TCR beta CDR3 regions used RNA transcripts (as template). An opening RT-PCR round employed HTBI primers and preceded a second-round multiplex PCR. TCRdb re-called the multiplex PCR reads through MiXCR, storing one row per CDR3 protein. The sample has about 600,000 distinct CDR3 sequences; 39% are singletons. Details on this clonotype: Its target is unknown. This may stem from a read error, because a much larger clone lies one nucleotide away.

This sequence was found in an adult man with Graves' hyperthyroidism. The sample consisted of peripheral blood or thyroid tissue (not recorded which). The rearrangement uses TRBV24-1 and TRBJ1-6; 10 bases are shared with TRBD1. CDR3 sequence: CPTSDGTGDSPLHF. The CDR3 DNA reads TGTCCCACCAGTGACGGGACAGGGGATTCACCCCTCCACTTT.